Listed below are T cell receptor beta chains from one sample, sequenced in a study of T cells after somatic rescue of genetic block. Measured with immunoSEQ multiplex PCR; TCRdb has only the in-frame clones, and not every one. The sample yields about 12,000 clones, roughly 73% seen once. Sequenced material: peripheral blood mononuclear cells (PBMCs). These receptors were collected from a boy aged 10-17 years. The CDR3 runs from the conserved cysteine through the conserved F or W. D genes are given only for firm matches. Clone sizes are given selectively: once, few, many, or a class where the clone is expanded.

j_call	v_call	d_call	clone_size	cdr3_nt	cdr3_aa
TRBJ2-1	TRBV25-1	TRBD2	-	TGTGCCAGCAGTGTCACCTATAGCGGGTCAAACAATGAGCAGTTCTTC	CASSVTYSGSNNEQFF
TRBJ2-1	TRBV11-3	-	few	TGTGCCAGCAGCTTAGAGGGGGGGCCCTACAATGAGCAGTTCTTC	CASSLEGGPYNEQFF
TRBJ1-6	TRBV7-7	-	once	TGTGCCAGCAGCTTTGAGAATAGCTCCTATAATTCACCCCTCCACTTT	CASSFENSSYNSPLHF
TRBJ1-2	TRBV10-3	-	few	TGTGCCATCAGTGAATGGGTTCTCTATGGCTACACCTTC	CAISEWVLYGYTF
TRBJ2-2	TRBV9	-	-	TGTGCCAGCAGCGTAGGTGGGCACCCGGCCACCGGGGAGCTGTTTTTT	CASSVGGHPATGELFF
TRBJ2-7	TRBV10-2	TRBD2	-	TGCGCCAGCACTCGCGGGAGTTGGAGGGACGAGCAGTACTTC	CASTRGSWRDEQYF
TRBJ2-6	TRBV25-1	-	-	TGTGCCAGCAGTGAATCTGGGAGGACCGGGGCCAACGTCCTGACTTTC	CASSESGRTGANVLTF
TRBJ2-7	TRBV27	TRBD1	-	TGTGCCAGCAGTATAAACCCCGGGGACAGGGGATCCTACGAGCAGTACTTC	CASSINPGDRGSYEQYF
TRBJ2-1	TRBV15	-	few	TGTGCCACCAGCAGAGTACTTCGGAGGAGTGGGTCCTCCTACAATGAGCAGTTCTTC	CATSRVLRRSGSSYNEQFF
TRBJ2-3	TRBV5-8	-	-	TGTGCCAGCAGCCCGGGGGACAGCACCTCCACAGATACGCAGTATTTT	CASSPGDSTSTDTQYF
TRBJ1-1	TRBV27	TRBD1	-	TGTGCCAGCAGTTTATGGACAGGGAGCACTGAAGCTTTCTTT	CASSLWTGSTEAFF